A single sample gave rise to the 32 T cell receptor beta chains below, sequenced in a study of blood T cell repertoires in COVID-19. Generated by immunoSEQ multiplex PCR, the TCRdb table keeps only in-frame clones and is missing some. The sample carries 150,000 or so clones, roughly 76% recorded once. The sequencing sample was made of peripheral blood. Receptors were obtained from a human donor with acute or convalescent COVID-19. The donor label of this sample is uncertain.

The CDR3 nucleotides are TGTGCCAGTGCCCTCGACAGGGGAAAAGGCACTGAAGCTTTCTTT. It is translated as CASALDRGKGTEAFF. The chain carries TRBV19 and TRBJ1-1; 8 bases are a match to TRBD1. The length of the CDR3 is 15 residues. J lost 4 bases, V lost 8 bases, and 12 bases had no gene match. From germline, CDR1 is LNHDA and CDR2 SQIVND (reference sequence).

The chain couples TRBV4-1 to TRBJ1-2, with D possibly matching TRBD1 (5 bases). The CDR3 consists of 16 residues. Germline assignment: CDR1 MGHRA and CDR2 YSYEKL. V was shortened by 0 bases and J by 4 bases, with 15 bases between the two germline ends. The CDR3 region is CASSQDGRGIFYGYTF. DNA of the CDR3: TGCGCCAGCAGCCAAGACGGGCGGGGGATTTTCTATGGCTACACCTTC.

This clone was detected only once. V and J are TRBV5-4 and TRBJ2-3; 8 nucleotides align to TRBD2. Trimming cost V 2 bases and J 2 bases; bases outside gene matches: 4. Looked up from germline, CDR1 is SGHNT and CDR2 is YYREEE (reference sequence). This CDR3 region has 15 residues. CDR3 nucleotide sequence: TGTGCCAGCAGCTTCCGGGGGGGGACCACAGATACGCAGTATTTT. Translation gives CASSFRGGTTDTQYF.

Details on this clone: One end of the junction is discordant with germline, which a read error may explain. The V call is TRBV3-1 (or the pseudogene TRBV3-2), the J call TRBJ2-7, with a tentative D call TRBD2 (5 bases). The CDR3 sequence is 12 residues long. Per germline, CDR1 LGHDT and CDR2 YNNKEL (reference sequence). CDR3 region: CASRQGGGEQYF. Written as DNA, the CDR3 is TGTGCCAGCAGGCAAGGAGGAGGCGAGCAGTACTTC.

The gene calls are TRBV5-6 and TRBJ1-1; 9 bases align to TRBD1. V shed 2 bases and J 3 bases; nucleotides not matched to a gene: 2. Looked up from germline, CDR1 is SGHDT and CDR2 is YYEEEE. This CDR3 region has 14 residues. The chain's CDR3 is CASSFRDRDTEAFF. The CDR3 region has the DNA TGTGCCAGCAGCTTCCGGGACAGGGACACTGAAGCTTTCTTT.

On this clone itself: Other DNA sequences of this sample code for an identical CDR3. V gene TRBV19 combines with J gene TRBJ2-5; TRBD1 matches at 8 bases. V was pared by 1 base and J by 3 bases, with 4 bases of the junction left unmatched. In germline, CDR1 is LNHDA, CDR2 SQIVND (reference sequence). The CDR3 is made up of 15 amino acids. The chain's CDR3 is CASSIGRQGKETQYF. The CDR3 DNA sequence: TGTGCCAGTAGTATAGGTCGACAGGGGAAAGAGACCCAGTACTTC.

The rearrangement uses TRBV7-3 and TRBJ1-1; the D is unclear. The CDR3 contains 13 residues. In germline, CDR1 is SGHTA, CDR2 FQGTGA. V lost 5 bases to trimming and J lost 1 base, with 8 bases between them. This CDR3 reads CASSRGENTEAFF. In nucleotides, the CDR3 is TGTGCCAGCAGCCGGGGTGAGAACACTGAAGCTTTCTTT. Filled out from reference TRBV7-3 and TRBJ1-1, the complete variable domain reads GAGVSQTPSNKVTEKGKYVELRCDPISGHTALYWYRQSLGQGPEFLIYFQGTGAADDSGLPNDRFFAVRPEGSVSTLKIQRTERGDSAVYLCASSRGENTEAFFGQGTRLTVV.

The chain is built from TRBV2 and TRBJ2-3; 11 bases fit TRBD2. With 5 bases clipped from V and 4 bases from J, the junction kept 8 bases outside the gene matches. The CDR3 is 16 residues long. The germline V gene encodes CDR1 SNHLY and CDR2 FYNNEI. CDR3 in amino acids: CASSYYSGGVSDTQYF. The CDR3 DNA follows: TGTGCCAGCAGTTACTATAGCGGGGGGGTGTCAGATACGCAGTATTTT. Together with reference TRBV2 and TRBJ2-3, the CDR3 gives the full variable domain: EPEVTQTPSHQVTQMGQEVILRCVPISNHLYFYWYRQILGQKVEFLVSFYNNEISEKSEIFDDQFSVERPDGSNFTLKIRSTKLEDSAMYFCASSYYSGGVSDTQYFGPGTRLTVL.

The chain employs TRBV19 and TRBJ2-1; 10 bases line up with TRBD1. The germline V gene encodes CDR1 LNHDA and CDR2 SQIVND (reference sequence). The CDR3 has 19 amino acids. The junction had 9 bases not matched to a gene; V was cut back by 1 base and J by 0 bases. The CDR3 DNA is TGTGCCAGTAGTATAGTTGGGGACAGGGGTCGTAGCTCCTACAATGAGCAGTTCTTC. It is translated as CASSIVGDRGRSSYNEQFF.

CDR3 sequence (DNA): TGTGCCATAGACGGGTCCTACAATGAGCAGTTCTTC. It codes for CAIDGSYNEQFF. This chain connects TRBV12-3 or TRBV12-4 to TRBJ2-1; unclear D gene. V dropped 10 bases and J dropped 1 base, with 8 bases sitting between them. The length of the CDR3 is 12 residues.

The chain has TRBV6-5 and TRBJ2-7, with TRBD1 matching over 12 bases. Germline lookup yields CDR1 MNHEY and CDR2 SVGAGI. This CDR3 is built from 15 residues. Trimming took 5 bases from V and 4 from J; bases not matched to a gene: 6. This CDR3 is CASSPGQGASYEQYF. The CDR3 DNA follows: TGTGCCAGCAGTCCGGGACAGGGGGCTTCGTACGAGCAGTACTTC.

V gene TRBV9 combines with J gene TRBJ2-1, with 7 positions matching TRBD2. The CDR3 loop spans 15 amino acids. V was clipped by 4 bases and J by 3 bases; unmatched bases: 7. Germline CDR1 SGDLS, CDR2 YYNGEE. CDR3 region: CASSPPQRDYNEQFF. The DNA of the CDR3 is TGTGCCAGCAGCCCCCCCCAGCGGGACTACAATGAGCAGTTCTTC.

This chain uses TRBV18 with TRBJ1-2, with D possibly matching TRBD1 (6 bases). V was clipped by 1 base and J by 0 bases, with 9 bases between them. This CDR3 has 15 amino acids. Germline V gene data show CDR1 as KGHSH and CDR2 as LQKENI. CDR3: CASSPRDTTNYGYTF. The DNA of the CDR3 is TGTGCCAGCTCACCACGGGACACCACTAACTATGGCTACACCTTC.

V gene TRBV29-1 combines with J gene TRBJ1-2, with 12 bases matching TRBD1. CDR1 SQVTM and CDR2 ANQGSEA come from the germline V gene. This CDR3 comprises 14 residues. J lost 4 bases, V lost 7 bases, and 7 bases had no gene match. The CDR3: CSATGTGGIYGYTF. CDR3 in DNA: TGCAGCGCTACCGGGACAGGGGGCATCTATGGCTACACCTTC.

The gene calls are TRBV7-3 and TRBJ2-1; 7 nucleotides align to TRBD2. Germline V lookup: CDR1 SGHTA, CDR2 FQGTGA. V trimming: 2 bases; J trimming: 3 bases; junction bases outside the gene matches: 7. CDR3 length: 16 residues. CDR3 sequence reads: CASSLLAETIYNEQFF. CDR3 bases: TGTGCCAGCAGCTTACTAGCGGAGACAATCTACAATGAGCAGTTCTTC.

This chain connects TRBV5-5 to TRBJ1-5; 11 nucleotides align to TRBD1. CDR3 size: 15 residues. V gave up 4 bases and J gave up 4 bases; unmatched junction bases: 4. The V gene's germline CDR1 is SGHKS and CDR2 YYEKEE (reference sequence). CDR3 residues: CASSVDRGLNQPQHF. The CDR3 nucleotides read TGTGCCAGCAGCGTGGACAGGGGGCTGAATCAGCCCCAGCATTTT.

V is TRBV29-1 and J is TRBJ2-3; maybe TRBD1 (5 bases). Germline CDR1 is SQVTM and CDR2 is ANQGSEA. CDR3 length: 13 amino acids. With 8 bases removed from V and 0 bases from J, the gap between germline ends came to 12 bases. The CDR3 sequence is CSSEPGSTDTQYF. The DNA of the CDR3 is TGCAGCTCTGAACCAGGGAGCACAGATACGCAGTATTTT.

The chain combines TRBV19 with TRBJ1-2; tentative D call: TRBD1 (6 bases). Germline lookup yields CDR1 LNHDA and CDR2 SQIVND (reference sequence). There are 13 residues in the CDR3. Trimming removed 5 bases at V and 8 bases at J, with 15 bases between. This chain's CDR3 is CASSPGVAYGYTF. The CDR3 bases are TGTGCCAGTAGTCCAGGGGTCGCTTACGGCTACACCTTC.

In nucleotides, the CDR3 is TGTGCCAGCAGCCCATTTATCGGGGGGCCAGATACGCAGTATTTT. Amino acid sequence: CASSPFIGGPDTQYF. V usage is TRBV11-2 and J usage is TRBJ2-3; maybe TRBD2 (7 bases). The CDR3 length is 15 residues. Trimming pared 5 bases from V and 4 bases from J, leaving 16 bases between. Germline V gene lookup returns CDR1 SGHAT and CDR2 FQNNGV.

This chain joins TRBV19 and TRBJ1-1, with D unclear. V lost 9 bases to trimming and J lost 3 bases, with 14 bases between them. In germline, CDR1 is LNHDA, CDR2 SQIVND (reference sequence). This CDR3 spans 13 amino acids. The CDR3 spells CASRKSGDTEAFF. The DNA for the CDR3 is TGTGCCAGCCGGAAAAGTGGAGACACTGAAGCTTTCTTT.

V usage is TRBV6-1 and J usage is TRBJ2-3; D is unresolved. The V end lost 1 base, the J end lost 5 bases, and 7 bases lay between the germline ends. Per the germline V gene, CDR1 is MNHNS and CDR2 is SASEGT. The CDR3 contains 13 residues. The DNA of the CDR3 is TGTGCCAGCAGTGAAGGTAGTGAAGATACGCAGTATTTT. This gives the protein CASSEGSEDTQYF.

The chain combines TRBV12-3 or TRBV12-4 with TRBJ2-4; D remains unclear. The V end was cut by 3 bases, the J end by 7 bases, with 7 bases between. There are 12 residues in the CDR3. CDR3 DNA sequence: TGTGCCAGCAGTTTCACCAGTAACATTCAGTACTTC. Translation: CASSFTSNIQYF.

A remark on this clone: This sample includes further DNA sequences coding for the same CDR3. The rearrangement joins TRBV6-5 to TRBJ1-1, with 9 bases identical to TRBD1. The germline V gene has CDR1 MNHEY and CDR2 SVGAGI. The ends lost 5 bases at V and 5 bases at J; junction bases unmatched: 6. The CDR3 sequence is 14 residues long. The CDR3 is CASSRTGDRTEAFF. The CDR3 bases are TGTGCCAGCAGTCGGACAGGGGATCGGACTGAAGCTTTCTTT.

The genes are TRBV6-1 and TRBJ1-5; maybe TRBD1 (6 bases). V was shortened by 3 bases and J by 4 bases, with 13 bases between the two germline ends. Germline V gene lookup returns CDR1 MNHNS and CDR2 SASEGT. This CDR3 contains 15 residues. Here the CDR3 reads CASSEWRQGNQPQHF. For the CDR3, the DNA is TGTGCCAGCAGTGAGTGGAGGCAGGGGAATCAGCCCCAGCATTTT.

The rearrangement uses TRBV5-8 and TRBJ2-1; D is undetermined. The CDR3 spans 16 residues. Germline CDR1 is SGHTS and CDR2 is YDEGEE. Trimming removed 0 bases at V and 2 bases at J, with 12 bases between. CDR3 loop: CASSLVRLSTYNEQFF. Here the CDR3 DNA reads TGTGCCAGCAGCTTGGTGAGGCTTTCTACCTACAATGAGCAGTTCTTC.

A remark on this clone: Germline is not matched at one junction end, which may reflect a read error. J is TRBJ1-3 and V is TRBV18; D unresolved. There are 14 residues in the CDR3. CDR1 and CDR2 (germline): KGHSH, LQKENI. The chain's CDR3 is CASSPERSGNTLYF. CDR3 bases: TGTGCCAGCTCACCGGAGCGCTCTGGAAACACCTTATATTTT.

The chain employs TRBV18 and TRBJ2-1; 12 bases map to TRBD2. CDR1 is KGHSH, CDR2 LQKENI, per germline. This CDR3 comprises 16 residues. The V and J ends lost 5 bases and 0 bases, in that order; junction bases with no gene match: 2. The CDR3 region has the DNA TGTGCCAGCTCATCGGGACTAGCGGGCTCCTACAATGAGCAGTTCTTC. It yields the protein CASSSGLAGSYNEQFF.

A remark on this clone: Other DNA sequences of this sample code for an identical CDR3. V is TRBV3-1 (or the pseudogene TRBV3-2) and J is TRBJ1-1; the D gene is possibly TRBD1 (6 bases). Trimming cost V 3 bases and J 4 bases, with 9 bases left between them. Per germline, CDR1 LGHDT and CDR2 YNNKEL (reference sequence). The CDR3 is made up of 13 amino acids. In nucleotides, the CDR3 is TGTGCCAGCAGCCATCTCAGGGGCACTGAAGCTTTCTTT. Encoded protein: CASSHLRGTEAFF.

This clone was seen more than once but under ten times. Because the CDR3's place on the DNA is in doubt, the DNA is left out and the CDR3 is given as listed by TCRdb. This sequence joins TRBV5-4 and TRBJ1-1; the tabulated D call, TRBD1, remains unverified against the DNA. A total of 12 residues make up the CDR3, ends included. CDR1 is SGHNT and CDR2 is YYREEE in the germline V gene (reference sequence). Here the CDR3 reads CASSLVGQGSFF.

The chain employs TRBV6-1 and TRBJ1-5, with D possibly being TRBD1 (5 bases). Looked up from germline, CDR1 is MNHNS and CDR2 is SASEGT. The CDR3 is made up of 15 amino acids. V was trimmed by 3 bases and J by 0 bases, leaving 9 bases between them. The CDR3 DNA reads TGTGCCAGCAGTGAGGGGCAGATTAGCAATCAGCCCCAGCATTTT. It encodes CASSEGQISNQPQHF.

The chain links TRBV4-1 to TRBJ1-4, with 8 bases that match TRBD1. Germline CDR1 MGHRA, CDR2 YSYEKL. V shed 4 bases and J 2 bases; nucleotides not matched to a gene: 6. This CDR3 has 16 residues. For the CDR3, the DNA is TGCGCCAGCAGCCCTTCAGGGGGCGCGACTAATGAAAAACTGTTTTTT. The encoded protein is CASSPSGGATNEKLFF.

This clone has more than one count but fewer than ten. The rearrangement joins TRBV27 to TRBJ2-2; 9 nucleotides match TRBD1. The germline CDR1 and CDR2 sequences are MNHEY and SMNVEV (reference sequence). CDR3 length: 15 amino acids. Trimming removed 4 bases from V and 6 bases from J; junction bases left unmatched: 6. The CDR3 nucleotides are TGTGCCAGCAGTTCACAGGGGGCGCAGGCCGGGGAGCTGTTTTTT. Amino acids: CASSSQGAQAGELFF.